Listed here is a single TCR beta chain. This clonotype came up many times. Its antigen remains unidentified. Base qualities are not recorded, but no much larger clone differs from it by a single base. The treatment or condition tag for this specimen amounts to: allogeneic hematopoietic cell transplantation with graft depleted of TCRalphabeta T cells and CD19 B cells. The transplant recipients were children given TCRalphabeta/CD19-depleted allogeneic hematopoietic cell grafts. The data were taken from a study of T-cell reconstitution after alpha-beta-depleted transplantation in children (dated by TCRdb to the mid-2010s). Context from the whole study: Using TCR repertoire profiling, the study quantitatively followed how T-cell immune reconstitution unfolded in children after TCRalphabeta/CD19-depleted allogeneic hematopoietic cell transplantation. Beyond this particular receptor, the publication reports: The apparently early alphabetaT-cell count recovery about two months after transplant was reportedly dependent on only several hundred rapidly expanded clones derived from non-depleted graft cells. In some patients, high TCRbeta diversity at day 60 was attributed to recipient T cells and intrathymic progenitors that had survived conditioning. Over the following months the frequencies of hyperexpanded clones went down, and after one year T-cell counts and TCRbeta diversity were mostly credited to newly produced T cells.

To prepare the library, PCR was applied. The listed sequencing device is Illumina HiSeq 2500. TCR library preparation used molecular barcoding, with unique molecular identifiers applied to normalize quantification of the TCRbeta repertoire. TCRdb trimmed the raw reads at Q25, called clones with MiXCR and kept productive beta chains. When rows share a CDR3 protein, they turn into one entry using the most common DNA and genes. For this sample there are around 440,000 distinct CDR3 sequences; 10% to 13% appear just once. The ten largest clones add up to roughly 2% of the sample. The germline V gene (reference sequence) sets CDR1 to GTSNPN and CDR2 to SVGIG. V is pruned by 5 bases and J by 1 base, leaving 2 bases of the junction without a gene match. Inclusive of the bounding cysteine and phenylalanine, the CDR3 is 12 residues long. Only the CDR3 portion is preserved as DNA: 36 bases, with reading frame beginning at the first base.

The chain was built from TRBV30 and TRBJ2-7; TRBD1 fits 7 bases in the junction. Sequencing used PBMCs, obtained before TCRalphabeta/CD19-depleted stem cell transplant. The receptor was derived from a child aged 2 to 15 with inherited bone marrow failure, due to receive a stem cell transplant. The CDR3 loop reads CAWGQESYEQYF. DNA sequence: TGTGCCTGGGGACAGGAGTCCTACGAGCAGTACTTC.